The T cell receptor beta chain described here comes from a study of cytomegalovirus exposure and HLA in healthy donors. Study-level information: There were over 350 genotyped donors. Of these, 81% fell in the genetic ancestry cluster associated with self-reported Caucasian donors.

With 60 Vbeta and 13 Jbeta primers, the PCR was carried out. Generated by immunoSEQ multiplex PCR, the TCRdb table keeps only in-frame clones and is missing some. The data contain roughly 34,000 clones, 55% to 80% of them singletons. The CDR3 has 13 residues. Looked up from germline, CDR1 is SGHRS and CDR2 is YFSETQ. The rearrangement uses TRBV5-1 and TRBJ2-5, with D maybe TRBD1 (5 bases). The better agreement between TRBJ2-7 and the DNA end casts doubt on the J call. The sample consisted of PBMCs. The TCR was taken from a man aged 35 to 55 in good health and CMV-seropositive. The CDR3 coding sequence is TGCGCCAGCAGCTATGACAGATCCTACGAGCAGTACTTC. This sequence encodes CASSYDRSYEQYF.